This TCR beta chain was obtained from a study of blood T cell repertoires in COVID-19. Turning to the study itself: Some COVID-19 samples were acute and others convalescent; all came from the United States, Italy and Spain. PBMCs, B-cell-depleted T cells, or T cells were the source of the cDNA or gDNA that made up the material.

Authors' data handling: For nucleated cells, counts were estimated from reference gene primer amplification. Libraries were prepared by immunoSEQ multiplex PCR; TCRdb keeps only in-frame clonotypes and omits some of them. The V and J calls and the clone size are those of that table, but D and trimming were determined from the DNA. This table holds over 110,000 clones, roughly 78% found once. The sample consisted of peripheral blood. The source is a man between 60 and 70 years old with acute or convalescent COVID-19.

CDR3 in amino acids: CASSLGHSYNSPLHF. The CDR3 bases are TGTGCCAGCAGCTTAGGTCACTCCTATAATTCACCCCTCCACTTT. The J gene is TRBJ1-6, the V gene TRBV11-3; the D is unclear. The V end was cut by 1 base, the J end by 0 bases, with 4 bases between. This CDR3 spans 15 amino acids. Looked up from germline, CDR1 is SGHNT and CDR2 is YENEEA.